This T cell receptor (beta chain) was sequenced in a study of CD8+CD57+ T cells in acquired aplastic anemia. V gave up 0 bases and J gave up 0 bases, with 6 bases separating them. CDR1 is SGDLS, CDR2 YYNGEE, per germline. This CDR3 is 14 amino acids long. Genomic DNA constituted the template upon which TCR beta VDJ and CDR3 profiling was performed. In TCRdb, the reads were re-called with MiXCR into one record per CDR3 protein. The profile shows fewer than 300,000 distinct CDR3 sequences, roughly 80% of them singletons. Individuals selected for sequencing had exhibited CD8+CD57+ cell expansion on flow cytometry.

The receptor comes from a human donor with aplastic anemia. Source material: sorted CD4+, CD8+, or CD8+CD57+ T cells (not recorded which) from PBMCs. The V gene is TRBV9, the J gene TRBJ1-2; D is unresolved. The CDR3 DNA is TGTGCCAGCAGCGTAGATGCAGCTAACTATGGCTACACCTTC. This gives the protein CASSVDAANYGYTF.